This T cell receptor (beta chain) is from a study of ipilimumab plus nivolumab after autologous stem cell transplantation listed by TCRdb under 2021. Background on the whole study: The median number of doses received by trial patients was four or five for ipilimumab and 8 or 9 for nivolumab. Both primary refractory and relapsed disease were represented in the DLBCL cohort, where 18-month progression-free survival was about 82% and 31%, respectively. Patients with high-risk diffuse large B cell lymphoma, mature T cell lymphoma, or multiple myeloma undergoing autologous transplant were enrolled in the trial. The intent-to-treat population of the trial was made up of 35 to 40 patients. The investigation overall reported the following: Combined checkpoint inhibition appeared tolerable as post-transplant consolidation, according to the authors' conclusion. The authors stated that profiles of the T cell receptor repertoire, regulatory T cell phenotype and gut microbiota provided a biologic rationale for studying this approach further.

The CDR1 and CDR2 encoded by the germline V gene are SGHRS and YFSETQ. The CDR3 sequence holds 14 residues, the cysteine and phenylalanine included. Left in the record is the CDR3 DNA by itself, 42 bases read in frame from the first base. V is clipped by 1 base and J by 4 bases, and the sequence between their germline boundaries is 12 bases long. Library construction relied on the immunoSEQ multiplex PCR assay. TCRdb obtained this table from immuneACCESS and retained in-frame rearrangements with V and J assigned. These tables miss some clones; where compared with another copy, unresolved V genes account for less than half of the shortfall, and the remainder is unexplained. The sample includes approximately 80,000 clones, with about 83% observed a single time. Roughly 2% of the sample is in the top ten clones. Checkpoint therapy began 14 to 28 days after autologous transplant, with ipilimumab given at 1 mg/kg intravenously on day 1 of selected weeks. The nivolumab dose was 3 mg/kg intravenously, delivered on day 1 of weeks 1, 4, 7, 10, and every two weeks through week 26. This Phase Ib clinical trial tested ipilimumab plus nivolumab, a combined checkpoint inhibition, as consolidation after autologous stem cell transplantation.

This clone was seen only a few times. This clone's antigen is unknown. No much larger clonotype is one base removed from it; base qualities were not supplied. The sequence joins TRBV5-1 to TRBJ2-7; no D segment can be confidently identified. This material consisted of PBMCs, taken in a trial of ipilimumab plus nivolumab as post-transplant consolidation. The receptor's source is a male donor with diffuse large B-cell lymphoma. The CDR3 protein: CASSLLSAVYEQYF. The DNA is as follows: TGCGCCAGCAGCTTGCTCAGCGCCGTTTACGAGCAGTACTTC.